The clone carrying this T cell receptor (beta chain) turned up a few times. Germline CDR1 reads MNHEY; CDR2 reads SMNVEV (reference sequence). The CDR3 is 17 residues long. V lost 4 bases and J lost 3, with 19 bases in between. Thyroid surgery was preceded by no treatment in any patient. The data were obtained in a study of metastatic and nonmetastatic thyroid tumors. With MiXCR, TCRdb reprocessed the PCR reads. The sample contains about 24,000 clones, approximately 21% of which appear only once. The chain uses TRBV27 and TRBJ1-3, with D unresolved. The sample was blood. The receptor was isolated from a male donor with papillary thyroid cancer or a benign thyroid nodule (not recorded which). Some clones in this sample may be carry-over from other donors' samples. The CDR3 DNA reads TGTGCCAGCAGTTCCAACTGCGCAGGTTTGGGTGGAAACACCATATATTTT. This codes for CASSSNCAGLGGNTIYF.